This is a list of T cell receptor beta chains from one sample in a study of blood T cell repertoires in COVID-19. The assay was immunoSEQ multiplex PCR, and TCRdb's table has in-frame clones only and misses some. Of roughly 160,000 clones listed, just under 90% are singletons. Sequences were obtained from peripheral blood. Receptors were obtained from a woman in her 70s with COVID-19, enrolled during active disease. CDR3s include the opening cysteine and the closing phenylalanine or tryptophan. Fields, in order: V gene, J gene, CDR3 protein.

>TRBV10-1|TRBJ1-1
CASSAGLGNTEAFF
>TRBV5-4|TRBJ1-2
CASSLGTGGRVSSYTF
>TRBV5-4|TRBJ2-1
CASTLQGGLPHNEQFF
>TRBV30|TRBJ2-5
CAWSVPGLAVEETQYF
>TRBV11-2|TRBJ1-6
CASSLPGRANSPLHF
>TRBV4-1|TRBJ2-2
CASSQAFAGLGGELFF
>TRBV27|TRBJ2-1
CASSDPGDSEQFF
>TRBV28|TRBJ1-2
CASSSGQGYGYTF
>TRBV2|TRBJ2-1
CASRAGVDEQFF
>TRBV24-1|TRBJ1-5
CATSDQTGLNQPQHF
>TRBV5-1|TRBJ2-5
CASSTSGGETQYF
>TRBV5-1|TRBJ2-7
CASSSLQGAAYEQYF
>TRBV18|TRBJ2-7
CASSPSGTGGREQYF
>TRBV7-3|TRBJ2-1
CASSSRTRPYNEQFF
>TRBV4-2|TRBJ1-2
CASSQATGVGGYTF
>TRBV10-3|TRBJ1-1
CAISADRDGSTEAFF
>TRBV27|TRBJ2-7
CASRLSGTLPREQYF
>TRBV29-1|TRBJ2-1
CSGVVRGSYNEQFF
>TRBV5-1|TRBJ2-7
CASSLVGTGGIYEQYF
>TRBV7-9|TRBJ2-5
CASSLGARAGETQYF
>TRBV27|TRBJ1-1
CASSLQGNTEAFF
>TRBV7-2|TRBJ1-4
CASTSDLRGKLFF
>TRBV7-9|TRBJ1-5
CASSLGSAGLGYQHF
>TRBV18|TRBJ1-2
CASSPPQGGYGYTF
>TRBV5-1|TRBJ1-2
CASSPWTGAPVYGYTF
>TRBV11-2|TRBJ1-6
CASSFAGQRNSPLHF
>TRBV5-1|TRBJ1-2
CASSLERGDYGYTF
>TRBV7-3|TRBJ2-1
CASSTAGGRTYNEQFF
>TRBV18|TRBJ1-4
CASSPRRDSQNEKLFF
>TRBV7-9|TRBJ2-7
CASSPTLQASYEQYF
>TRBV3-1/TRBV3-2|TRBJ2-2
CASSLPGGVGELFF
>TRBV2|TRBJ2-1
CASSDGVSEQFF
>TRBV7-8|TRBJ1-1
CASSTATGVAFF
>TRBV11-2|TRBJ1-2
CASSLQLGGYGYTF
>TRBV6-5|TRBJ1-2
CASSYAGRNGGYTF
>TRBV7-8|TRBJ2-2
CASSFRGLAGTGELFF
>TRBV24-1|TRBJ2-3
CATSGGAPDTQYF
>TRBV4-1|TRBJ2-1
CASSQDWSGGASNEQFF
>TRBV10-2|TRBJ2-1
CASRQEGGGRNEQFF
>TRBV6-6|TRBJ1-2
CASSYGGGYTF